Shown below are 21 T cell receptor beta chains from a single sample sequenced in a study of blood T cells in healthy people across ages. It was with a sample-barcoded 5' primer and a J-beta primer mix that a second PCR of roughly 7 to 12 cycles was run. From the 5' RACE reads, TCRdb called clonotypes with MiXCR, one entry per CDR3 protein. The sample consists of hundreds of thousands of distinct CDR3 sequences, over 20% of them appearing once. The sample consisted of blood. These receptors were taken from a man in his sixties or seventies in good health.

The chain has TRBV7-2 and TRBJ2-5, with a possible D match to TRBD1 (5 bases). Germline V lookup: CDR1 SGHTA, CDR2 FQGNSA. V lost 7 bases and J 6 bases, leaving 9 bases between the germline ends. CDR3 length: 11 residues. The DNA of the CDR3 is TGTGCCAGCACCCAGGGAAAGACCCAGTACTTC. Protein sequence: CASTQGKTQYF.

This clonotype was seen just once. J is TRBJ2-1 and V is TRBV7-2; the match to TRBD2 covers 12 bases. This CDR3 comprises 16 residues. Germline values: CDR1 SGHTA, CDR2 FQGNSA. The J segment lost 9 bases and the V segment lost 2 bases, leaving 8 bases of the junction unmatched. The DNA of the CDR3 is TGTGCCAGCAGCTTAAGCGTACTAGCGGGAGGCACTGAGCAGTTCTTC. Translating it yields CASSLSVLAGGTEQFF.

Many counts were recorded for this clonotype. The rearrangement uses TRBV20-1 and TRBJ2-3, with 13 nucleotides matching TRBD2. The J segment lost 6 bases and the V segment lost 6 bases, leaving 6 bases of the junction unmatched. The CDR3 runs to 14 residues. Per the germline V gene, CDR1 is DFQATT and CDR2 is SNEGSKA (reference sequence). The chain's CDR3 is CSATSGRARDTQYF. In DNA form, the CDR3 reads TGCAGTGCAACTAGCGGGAGGGCCAGGGATACGCAGTATTTT.

This rearrangement joins TRBV20-1 to TRBJ2-7, with a tentative D call TRBD1 (6 bases). Trimming removed 5 bases from V and 2 bases from J, with 16 bases in between. The CDR3 is 14 residues long. The germline gives CDR1 DFQATT, CDR2 SNEGSKA (reference sequence). The CDR3 DNA reads TGCAGTGCTCCCCAGGGGAGCCTCCCCTACGAGCAGTACTTC. The encoded protein is CSAPQGSLPYEQYF.

V is TRBV20-1 and J is TRBJ2-1, with unresolved D. The CDR3 covers 14 residues. CDR1 and CDR2 (germline): DFQATT, SNEGSKA (reference sequence). The germline V and J ends were trimmed by 0 bases and 4 bases, with 10 bases remaining between them. In DNA form, the CDR3 reads TGCAGTGCTAGAGAGGCGTCCGGGTACAATGAGCAGTTCTTC. Translation gives CSAREASGYNEQFF.

This clonotype was seen a handful of times. This could be a read error, since a much larger clone is one nucleotide away. V gene TRBV28 combines with J gene TRBJ2-7; 10 bases line up with TRBD2. CDR3 length equals 14 residues. Germline-derived CDR1 and CDR2 are MDHEN and SYDVKM. The CDR3 bases are TGTACCAGCAGTTTGAGCGGGAGGGGCTACGAGCAGTACTTC. Amino acids: CTSSLSGRGYEQYF.

The chain has TRBV7-9 and TRBJ2-5, with 8 bases identical to TRBD2. TRBJ2-1 matches the DNA end more closely, so the J call is doubtful. The CDR3 length is 14 residues. CDR1 is SEHNR and CDR2 is FQNEAQ in the germline V gene (reference sequence). The CDR3 is CAGSETSAYNEQFF. The CDR3, as DNA: TGTGCCGGCTCCGAGACTAGCGCTTACAATGAGCAGTTCTTC.

The V call is TRBV9, the J call TRBJ2-1; D unclear. The DNA end is a closer match to TRBJ2-7, so the J assignment may be wrong. Germline loops: CDR1 SGDLS, CDR2 YYNGEE. There are 14 residues in the CDR3. CDR3: CASSATSHAYEQYF. The CDR3 region has the DNA TGTGCCAGCAGCGCAACCTCTCATGCCTACGAGCAGTACTTC.

The rearrangement uses TRBV14 and TRBJ2-7; tentatively, D is TRBD1 (5 bases). This CDR3 is 13 amino acids long. Germline V CDR1 and CDR2: SGHDN, FVKESK. Trimming left V 5 bases short and J 5 bases short, with 13 bases between. CDR3 sequence: CASSIRGSHEQYF. CDR3 nucleotide sequence: TGTGCCAGCAGCATAAGGGGAAGCCACGAGCAGTACTTC.

The genes are TRBV7-2 and TRBJ2-7; TRBD1 is a possible D gene (6 bases). The CDR3 has 14 amino acids. Trimming pared 7 bases from V and 4 bases from J, leaving 17 bases between. Germline CDR1 is SGHTA and CDR2 is FQGNSA. CDR3: CASNSGTILYEQYF. In nucleotides, the CDR3 is TGTGCCAGCAACTCCGGGACAATTTTGTACGAGCAGTACTTC.

The chain's CDR3 is CASSVEWGQPQHF. The CDR3 DNA follows: TGTGCCAGCAGCGTAGAGTGGGGTCAGCCCCAGCATTTT. The chain couples TRBV9 to TRBJ1-5; D not certain. The V end was cut by 0 bases, the J end by 6 bases, with 7 bases between. The germline gives CDR1 SGDLS, CDR2 YYNGEE. The CDR3 consists of 13 residues.

This chain uses TRBV20-1 with TRBJ1-2; 7 bases match TRBD1. This CDR3 is 13 amino acids long. CDR1 and CDR2 (germline): DFQATT, SNEGSKA (reference sequence). Germline trimming cut 1 base from V and 8 bases from J; bases unmatched to any gene: 7. The CDR3 is CSARGQGEWGYTF. The CDR3 DNA reads as TGCAGTGCTAGAGGCCAGGGGGAGTGGGGCTACACCTTC.

The gene calls are TRBV2 and TRBJ2-7, with no clear D. In germline, CDR1 is SNHLY, CDR2 FYNNEI. Deletions cut 2 bases from V and 0 bases from J, with 8 bases between. The CDR3 runs 14 residues. Here the CDR3 reads CASSEINGSYEQYF. As DNA, the CDR3 is TGTGCCAGCAGTGAAATTAACGGCTCCTACGAGCAGTACTTC.

This clonotype was seen a handful of times. The chain links TRBV18 to TRBJ2-3, with 8 bases lining up with TRBD2. This CDR3 contains 16 residues. Germline CDR1 reads KGHSH; CDR2 reads LQKENI. The J segment lost 3 bases and the V segment lost 2 bases, leaving 7 bases of the junction unmatched. This CDR3 is CASSPLLSGRTDTQYF. The CDR3 DNA is TGTGCCAGCTCACCATTACTCAGCGGGAGAACAGATACGCAGTATTTT.

The rearrangement links TRBV5-1 to TRBJ1-4, with D possibly matching TRBD1 (5 bases). Trimming took 3 bases from V and 0 from J, leaving 12 bases between them. There are 16 residues in the CDR3. Looked up from germline, CDR1 is SGHRS and CDR2 is YFSETQ. The CDR3, as DNA: TGCGCCAGCAGCTGGGGCCCGACTGCAACTAATGAAAAACTGTTTTTT. Protein sequence: CASSWGPTATNEKLFF.

This clonotype has only a few counts. The rearrangement joins TRBV20-1 to TRBJ1-1; D is unclear. Germline assignment: CDR1 DFQATT and CDR2 SNEGSKA (reference sequence). Trimming pared 6 bases from V and 1 base from J, leaving 15 bases between. The CDR3 runs 14 residues. The CDR3 here is CSAMTRVANTEAFF. The CDR3 nucleotides are TGCAGTGCGATGACCAGAGTCGCGAACACTGAAGCTTTCTTT.

This clonotype has just a few counts. The J gene is TRBJ2-5, the V gene TRBV20-1; 13 bases fit TRBD2. Matching the DNA end better, TRBJ2-1 makes the J call doubtful. CDR3 length: 14 amino acids. Germline V CDR1 and CDR2: DFQATT, SNEGSKA (reference sequence). DNA of the CDR3: TGCAGTGCTAGAAGACTAGCGGGAGGCCATGAGCAGTTCTTC. This translates into CSARRLAGGHEQFF.

V gene TRBV5-4 combines with J gene TRBJ2-1, with D unclear. The CDR3 is made up of 16 amino acids. In germline, CDR1 is SGHNT, CDR2 YYREEE (reference sequence). Trimming shortened V by 0 bases and J by 0 bases, and 10 bases separated the two germline ends. The CDR3 sequence: CASSLDGLNSYNEQFF. For the CDR3, the DNA is TGTGCCAGCAGCTTGGACGGGTTAAACTCCTACAATGAGCAGTTCTTC.

V is TRBV20-1 and J is TRBJ1-1; 8 bases are a match to TRBD1. Germline assignment: CDR1 DFQATT and CDR2 SNEGSKA (reference sequence). This CDR3 contains 14 residues. Germline trimming cut 2 bases from V and 1 base from J; bases unmatched to any gene: 3. The CDR3 region has the DNA TGCAGTGCTAGACCCGGGACAGGGAACACTGAAGCTTTCTTT. It codes for CSARPGTGNTEAFF.

Details on this clonotype: Germline and junction disagree at one end, which may indicate a read error. This chain uses TRBV6-5 with TRBJ1-4; D gene unclear. Germline V gene lookup returns CDR1 MNHEY and CDR2 SVGAGI. The CDR3 extends over 13 amino acids. CDR3 DNA sequence: TGTGCCGTCGGGAGGGCTGTTAATCAAAAACTGTTTTTT. This sequence encodes CAVGRAVNQKLFF.

This clonotype has just a few counts. CDR3 sequence: CASSTLAGQGGTVTEAFF. The CDR3 bases are TGTGCCAGCAGTACACTAGCGGGACAGGGTGGTACGGTGACTGAAGCTTTCTTT. This chain joins TRBV28 and TRBJ1-1; 9 nucleotides agree with TRBD1. Per germline, CDR1 MDHEN and CDR2 SYDVKM. Trimming at V came to 5 bases and at J to 5 bases, leaving 18 bases not matched to a gene. This CDR3 spans 18 amino acids.